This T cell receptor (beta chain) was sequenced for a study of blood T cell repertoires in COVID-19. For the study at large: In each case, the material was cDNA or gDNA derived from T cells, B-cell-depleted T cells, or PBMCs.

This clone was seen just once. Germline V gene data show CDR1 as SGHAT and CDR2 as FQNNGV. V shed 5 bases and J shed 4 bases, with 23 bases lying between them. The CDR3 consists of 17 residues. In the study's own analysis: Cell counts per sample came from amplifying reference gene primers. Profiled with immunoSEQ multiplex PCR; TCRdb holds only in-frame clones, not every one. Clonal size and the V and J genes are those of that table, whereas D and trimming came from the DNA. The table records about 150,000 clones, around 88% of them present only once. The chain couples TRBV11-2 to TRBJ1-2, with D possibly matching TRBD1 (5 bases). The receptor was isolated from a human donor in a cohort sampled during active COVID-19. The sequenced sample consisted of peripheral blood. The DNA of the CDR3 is TGTGCCAGCAGCCTAACAATTGCGGCAGGGAAGATCTATGGCTACACCTTC. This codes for CASSLTIAAGKIYGYTF.